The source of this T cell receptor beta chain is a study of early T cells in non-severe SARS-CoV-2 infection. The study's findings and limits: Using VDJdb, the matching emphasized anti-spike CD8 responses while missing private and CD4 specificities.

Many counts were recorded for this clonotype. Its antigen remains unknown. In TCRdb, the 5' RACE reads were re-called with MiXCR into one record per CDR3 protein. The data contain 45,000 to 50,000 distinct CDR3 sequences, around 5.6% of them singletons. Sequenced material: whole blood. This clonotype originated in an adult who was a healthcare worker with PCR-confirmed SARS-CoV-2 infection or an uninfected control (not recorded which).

CDR3 sequence (DNA): TGTGCCAGCTCACCTCCGACAGGGAGGGAAGGCTACACCTTC. Translation: CASSPPTGREGYTF. This chain links TRBV18 with TRBJ1-2; 7 nucleotides agree with TRBD1. V shed 3 bases and J 8 bases; nucleotides not matched to a gene: 9. The germline V gene encodes CDR1 KGHSH and CDR2 LQKENI. The CDR3 consists of 14 residues.